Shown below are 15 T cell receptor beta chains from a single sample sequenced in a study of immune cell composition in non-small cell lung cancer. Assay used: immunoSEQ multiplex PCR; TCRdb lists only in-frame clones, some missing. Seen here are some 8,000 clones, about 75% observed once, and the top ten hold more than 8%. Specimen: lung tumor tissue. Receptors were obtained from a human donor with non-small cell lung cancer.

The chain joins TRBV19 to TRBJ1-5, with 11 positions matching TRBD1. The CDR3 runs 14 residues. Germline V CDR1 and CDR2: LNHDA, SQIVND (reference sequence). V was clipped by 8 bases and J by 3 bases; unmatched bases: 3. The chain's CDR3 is CASSGQGANQPQHF. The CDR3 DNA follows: TGTGCCAGTTCCGGACAGGGGGCCAATCAGCCCCAGCATTTT.

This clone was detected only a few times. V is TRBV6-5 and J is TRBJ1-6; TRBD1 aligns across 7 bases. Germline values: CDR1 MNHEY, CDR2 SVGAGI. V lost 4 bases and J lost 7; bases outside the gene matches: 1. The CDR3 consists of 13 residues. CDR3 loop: CASSLTGNSPLHF. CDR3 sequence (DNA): TGTGCCAGCAGTTTGACAGGGAATTCACCCCTCCACTTT.

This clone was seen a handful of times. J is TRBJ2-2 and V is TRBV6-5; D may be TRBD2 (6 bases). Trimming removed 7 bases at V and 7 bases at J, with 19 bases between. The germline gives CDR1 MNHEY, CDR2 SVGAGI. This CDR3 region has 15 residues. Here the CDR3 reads CASKRPGTEGGELFF. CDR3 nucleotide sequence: TGTGCCAGCAAGAGACCCGGGACTGAGGGCGGGGAGCTGTTTTTT.

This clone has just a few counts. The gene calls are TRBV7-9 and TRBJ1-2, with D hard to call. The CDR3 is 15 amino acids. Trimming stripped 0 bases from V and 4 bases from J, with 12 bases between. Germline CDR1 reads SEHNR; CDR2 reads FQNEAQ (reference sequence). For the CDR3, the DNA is TGTGCCAGCAGCTTAGCTGGGGAGGTAGGCTATGGCTACACCTTC. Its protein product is CASSLAGEVGYGYTF.

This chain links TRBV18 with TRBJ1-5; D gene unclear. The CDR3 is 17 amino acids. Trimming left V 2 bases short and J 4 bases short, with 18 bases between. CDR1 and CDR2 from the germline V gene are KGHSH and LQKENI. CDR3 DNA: TGTGCCAGCTCACCAGTGGAAAGGCAGGCCCCAAATCAGCCCCAGCATTTT. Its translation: CASSPVERQAPNQPQHF. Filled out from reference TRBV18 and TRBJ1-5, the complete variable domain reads NAGVMQNPRHLVRRRGQEARLRCSPMKGHSHVYWYRQLPEEGLKFMVYLQKENIIDESGMPKERFSAEFPKEGPSILRIQQVVRGDSAAYFCASSPVERQAPNQPQHFGDGTRLSIL.

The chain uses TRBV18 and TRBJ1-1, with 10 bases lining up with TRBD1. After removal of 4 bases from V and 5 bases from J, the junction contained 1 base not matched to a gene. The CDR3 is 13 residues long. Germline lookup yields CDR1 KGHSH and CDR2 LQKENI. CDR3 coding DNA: TGTGCCAGCTCACTGGACAGGGGGACTGAAGCTTTCTTT. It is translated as CASSLDRGTEAFF.

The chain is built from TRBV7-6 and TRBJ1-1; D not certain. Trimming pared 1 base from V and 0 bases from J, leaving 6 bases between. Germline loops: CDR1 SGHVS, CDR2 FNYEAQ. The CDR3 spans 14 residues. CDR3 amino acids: CASSLDNMNTEAFF. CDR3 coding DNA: TGTGCCAGCAGCTTAGACAACATGAACACTGAAGCTTTCTTT.

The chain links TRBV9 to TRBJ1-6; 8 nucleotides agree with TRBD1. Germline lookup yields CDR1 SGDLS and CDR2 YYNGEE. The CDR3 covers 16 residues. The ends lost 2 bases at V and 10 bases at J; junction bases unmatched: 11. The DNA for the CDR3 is TGTGCCAGCAGCGTCCAAAACGGACAGGGAGGCTCACCCCTCCACTTT. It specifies CASSVQNGQGGSPLHF.

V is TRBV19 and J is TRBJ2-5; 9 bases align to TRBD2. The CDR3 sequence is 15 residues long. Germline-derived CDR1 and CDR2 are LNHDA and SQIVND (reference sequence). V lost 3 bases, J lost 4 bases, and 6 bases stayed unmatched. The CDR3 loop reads CASSMAGGPRETQYF. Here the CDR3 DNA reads TGTGCCAGTAGTATGGCGGGAGGGCCCCGAGAGACCCAGTACTTC.

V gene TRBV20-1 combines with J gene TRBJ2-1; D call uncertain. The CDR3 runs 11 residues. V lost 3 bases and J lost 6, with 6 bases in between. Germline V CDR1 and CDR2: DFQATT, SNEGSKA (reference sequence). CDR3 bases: TGCAGTGCTAGTATCCCCAATGAGCAGTTCTTC. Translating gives CSASIPNEQFF.

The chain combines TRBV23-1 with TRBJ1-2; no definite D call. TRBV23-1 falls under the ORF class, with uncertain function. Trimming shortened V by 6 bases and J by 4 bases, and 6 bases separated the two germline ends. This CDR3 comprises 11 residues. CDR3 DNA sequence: TGCGCCAGCAGCCGGTCCTATGGCTACACCTTC. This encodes CASSRSYGYTF.

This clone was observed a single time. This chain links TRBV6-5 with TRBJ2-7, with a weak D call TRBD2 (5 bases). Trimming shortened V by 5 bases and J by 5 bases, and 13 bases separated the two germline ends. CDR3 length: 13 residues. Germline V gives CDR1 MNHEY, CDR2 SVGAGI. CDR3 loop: CASSELGQNEQYF. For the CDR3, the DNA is TGTGCCAGCAGTGAACTAGGGCAAAACGAGCAGTACTTC.

The CDR3 sequence: CAISESGSNEQFF. DNA of the CDR3: TGTGCCATCAGTGAGAGCGGGAGCAATGAGCAGTTCTTC. The genes are TRBV10-3 and TRBJ2-1; 8 bases agree with TRBD2. Looked up from germline, CDR1 is ENHRY and CDR2 is SYGVKD. The CDR3 consists of 13 residues. V was clipped by 2 bases and J by 6 bases; unmatched bases: 0.

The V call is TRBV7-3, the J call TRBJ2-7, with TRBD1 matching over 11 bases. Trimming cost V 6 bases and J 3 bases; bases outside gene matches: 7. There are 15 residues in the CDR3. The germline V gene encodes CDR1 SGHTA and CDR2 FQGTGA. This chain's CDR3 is CASSLSGTGGYEQYF. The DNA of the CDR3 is TGTGCCAGCAGTCTAAGCGGGACAGGGGGCTACGAGCAGTACTTC.

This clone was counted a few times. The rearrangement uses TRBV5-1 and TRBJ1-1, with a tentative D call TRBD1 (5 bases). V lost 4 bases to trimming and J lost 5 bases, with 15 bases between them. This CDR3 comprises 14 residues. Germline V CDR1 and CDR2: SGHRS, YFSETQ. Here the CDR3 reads CASSAAGGWTEAFF. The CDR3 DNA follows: TGCGCCAGCAGCGCTGCGGGGGGATGGACTGAAGCTTTCTTT.